There are a few counts of the clone carrying this TCR beta chain. These data come from a study of identical twins. CDR1 is MDHEN, CDR2 SYDVKM, per germline. The CDR3 extends over 15 amino acids. The germline V and J ends were trimmed by 4 bases and 0 bases, with 10 bases remaining between them. TCRdb used MiXCR to reprocess the 5' RACE reads, holding one entry per CDR3 protein. The sample shows hundreds of thousands of distinct CDR3 sequences, more than 6.5% of them seen only once. These sequences were also reported in another study, on yellow fever vaccine responses in identical twins.

The sequenced sample consisted of PBMCs. The chain joins TRBV28 to TRBJ2-4; no reliable D call. This clonotype was obtained from a woman aged 18-29 years in good health. Here the CDR3 DNA reads TGTGCCAGCAGTTCTCAGGTCCTAGCCAAAAACATTCAGTACTTC. This gives the protein CASSSQVLAKNIQYF.